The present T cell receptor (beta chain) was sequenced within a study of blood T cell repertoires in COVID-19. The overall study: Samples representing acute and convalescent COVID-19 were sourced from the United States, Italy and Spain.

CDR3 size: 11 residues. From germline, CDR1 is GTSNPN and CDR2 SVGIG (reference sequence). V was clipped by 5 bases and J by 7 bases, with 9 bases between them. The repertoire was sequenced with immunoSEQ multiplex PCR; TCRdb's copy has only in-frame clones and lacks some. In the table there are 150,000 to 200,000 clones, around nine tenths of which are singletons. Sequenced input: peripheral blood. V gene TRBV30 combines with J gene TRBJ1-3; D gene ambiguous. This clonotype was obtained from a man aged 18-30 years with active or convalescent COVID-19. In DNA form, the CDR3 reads TGTGCCTGGGTCCCGGGGAACACCATATATTTT. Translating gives CAWVPGNTIYF.